The clone carrying this TCR beta chain was recorded at least ten times. Its antigen is still unknown. These data belong to a study of T cell repertoires in cytomegalovirus infection. Study context: Public TCR beta signatures marked donors with CMV infection and the matching HLA.

The CDR3 has 16 amino acids. The germline V gene encodes CDR1 SGHRS and CDR2 YFSETQ. V dropped 6 bases and J dropped 0 bases, with 17 bases sitting between them. Notes on the study in general: HLA-C-restricted CMV-specific TCR beta clonotypes were dominant in the ex vivo response.

A single record per CDR3 protein comes from TCRdb applying MiXCR to the reads. This table holds approximately 140,000 distinct CDR3 sequences, roughly 9% found once. The specimen was PBMCs. The chain combines TRBV5-1 with TRBJ2-3; the D gene is possibly TRBD1 (5 bases). The receptor comes from a human donor in good health (CMV status not recorded). Some clones in this sample may be carry-over from other donors' samples. The DNA for the CDR3 is TGCGCCAGCAAAAGTCTAACAGGTCCTAGCACAGATACGCAGTATTTT. Translated: CASKSLTGPSTDTQYF.